Detailed here is one T cell receptor beta chain. The length of the CDR3 is 16 residues. From germline, CDR1 is LNHDA and CDR2 SQIVND (reference sequence). The V and J ends lost 4 bases and 1 base respectively, with 17 bases between them. The repertoire was sequenced with immunoSEQ multiplex PCR; TCRdb's copy has only in-frame clones and lacks some. The sample has 230,000 or so clones, more than 65% seen once. The source of the sample is a study of blood T cell repertoires in COVID-19. The wider study: The cDNA or gDNA used as material had been derived from T cells, B-cell-depleted T cells, or PBMCs.

The TCR originated in a man aged 50 to 59 who had recovered from COVID-19. Specimen: PBMCs or T cells enriched from blood (not recorded which). The chain combines TRBV19 with TRBJ2-7; D is perhaps TRBD2 (6 bases). CDR3 sequence reads: CASSTPRRGLSYEQYF. The CDR3 coding sequence is TGTGCCAGTAGTACCCCCCGGAGGGGTCTTTCCTACGAGCAGTACTTC.